This is a list of T cell receptor beta chains from one sample in a study of T cell responses to AZD1222 COVID-19 vaccine. TCRdb's table, derived via immunoSEQ multiplex PCR, lists solely in-frame clones and lacks some. The top ten clones hold about 1.5% of a sample with approximately 200,000 clones, around 94% of them seen once. The sample consisted of peripheral blood, taken 28 days after the second dose of the MenACWY control vaccine. The receptors here all came from an adult who received the MenACWY meningococcal vaccine as a control. Both conserved end residues are part of each CDR3. Each record gives: V gene, J gene, CDR3 protein.

>TRBV28|TRBJ2-2
CASSPGPGGMTGELFF
>TRBV30|TRBJ2-2
CAWSVRGTGELFF
>TRBV9|TRBJ2-1
CASSAGTGAYNEQFF
>TRBV9|TRBJ1-3
CASSAGALLEYSGNTIYF
>TRBV7-9|TRBJ2-7
CASSPGTSSYEQYF
>TRBV5-4|TRBJ1-3
CASSHGGSGNTIYF
>TRBV4-1|TRBJ2-2
CASSLTGDRTGELFF
>TRBV6-5|TRBJ2-7
CASTNYRGSYEQYF
>TRBV5-4|TRBJ2-7
CASSPDGYEQYF
>TRBV2|TRBJ1-1
CASRYRDRANTEAFF
>TRBV27|TRBJ1-1
CASSLTPTASEAFF
>TRBV6-5|TRBJ2-7
CASRIAGGPYEQYF
>TRBV28|TRBJ1-2
CASSLPGPGDRGATNYGYTF
>TRBV5-4|TRBJ2-5
CASSSPTSSVETQYF
>TRBV7-2|TRBJ2-7
CASSLASGTATYEQYF
>TRBV2|TRBJ2-7
CASSYTGYEQYF
>TRBV11-1|TRBJ2-7
CASSFLAGTYEQYF
>TRBV7-9|TRBJ2-7
CASSPRSGEKSYEQYF
>TRBV2|TRBJ1-2
CASSLDRGWRGYTF
>TRBV12-3/TRBV12-4|TRBJ1-1
CASSFTHTEAFF
>TRBV27|TRBJ1-2
CASSFQGGGDYTF
>TRBV13|TRBJ2-1
CASSPTLAGGTNEQFF
>TRBV5-1|TRBJ2-6
CASSYAGTKTGANVLTF
>TRBV2|TRBJ2-3
CASRPPDIAGAASTDTQYF
>TRBV6-1|TRBJ1-2
CASSVSQTVPRYGYTF
>TRBV9|TRBJ1-2
CASSPGQGSHYGYTF
>TRBV3-1/TRBV3-2|TRBJ1-1
CASSPDRDRGPTEAFF
>TRBV4-2|TRBJ2-7
CASSQERTGGYEQYF
>TRBV2|TRBJ1-5
CASSVGGKQPQHF
>TRBV5-1|TRBJ2-3
CASSSTSGRARVADTQYF
>TRBV5-5|TRBJ1-2
CASSTVQGIHYGYTF
>TRBV2|TRBJ2-3
CASTPKFSAGVDTQYF
>TRBV3-1/TRBV3-2|TRBJ2-1
CASSQALKNTMNEQFF
>TRBV23-1|TRBJ2-7
CASSQSPFVGEQYF
>TRBV30|TRBJ1-3
CAWSVRASISGNTIYF
>TRBV28|TRBJ1-2
CASENGAGKGYTF
>TRBV6-2/TRBV6-3|TRBJ1-2
CASSGDYGYTF
>TRBV3-1/TRBV3-2|TRBJ2-2
CASSQEVPGQWFLTGELFF
>TRBV9|TRBJ2-5
CASSVVERSETQYF
>TRBV7-9|TRBJ1-1
CASSLVRGAGEAFF
>TRBV7-2|TRBJ2-2
CASSFSSGVAGELFF
>TRBV7-3|TRBJ2-1
CASSSSGTSGNEQFF
>TRBV6-5|TRBJ2-7
CASSYAMGGSSYEQYF
>TRBV3-1/TRBV3-2|TRBJ1-5
CASSQDLGQGNQPQHF
>TRBV19|TRBJ1-5
CASSYRANQPQHF
>TRBV4-3|TRBJ2-7
CASSQAVGGYEQYF
>TRBV7-3|TRBJ2-2
CASSSRRAAGANTGELFF
>TRBV6-5|TRBJ1-4
CASSYTAEATNEKLFF
>TRBV6-8|TRBJ1-2
CATLPGGYTF
>TRBV7-2|TRBJ2-4
CASSPPGSLAKNIQYF